Described below is a single T cell receptor (beta chain) sequence and its context. This clone was found a few times. Its cognate antigen has yet to be identified. Within one base of it there is no much larger clone, and no base qualities were kept. CDR1 and CDR2 are read off the germline V gene as SGHAT and FQNNGV. After removal of 2 bases from V and 9 bases from J, the junction retains 8 bases not matched to a gene. From the cysteine through the phenylalanine, the CDR3 covers 15 amino acids. The CDR3 DNA has 45 bases and is translated from base 1. The entire isolated RNA was reverse transcribed using the High Capacity cDNA Reverse Transcription Kit, and thus expressed TCRB transcripts were sequenced. Naive, central memory and regulatory T cell samples underwent deep immunoSEQ sequencing, averaging about 3.57 million total reads per sample. Sorted cells were lysed in RLT buffer and RNA was extracted with DNase-treated RNeasy Micro or Mini kits, depending on cell number. Each cell subset was processed on its own to prevent cross-contamination, while patient and healthy donor samples were processed together. The immunoSEQ multiplex PCR was used to amplify TCRB sequences from cDNA, generating 87-bp fragments that spanned the CDR3 region. Sequencing of the amplicons was done on the Illumina HiSeq platform. The authors' analysis ran thus. PCR bias was computationally corrected using synthetic template baselines, reads within Hamming distance 2 were collapsed, and singletons that could not be merged were discarded. Reads were aligned to IMGT to assign V, D and J genes, CDR3 length, and insertions or deletions at six rearrangement sites. Within each subset, clonotype counts were normalized to sorted cell number, and only after that were true diversity and Gini coefficients computed with the tcR R package. The overlap coefficient, calculated on TCRB nucleotide sequences, was used to measure repertoire sharing. In its TCRdb copy, this immuneACCESS table keeps in-frame sequences only and misses some clones. Where compared with another copy, unresolved V genes explain less than half of these, and the others have no known cause. Clone size and V and J calls were adopted from that table, with D and trimming inferred from the DNA. Within this sample are roughly 300,000 clones, with around 15% of them counted one time only. Clones ranked in the top ten supply roughly 6.7% of the sample.

A single peripheral blood draw of roughly 0.11 L on average was collected from each donor into heparinised tubes. Naive, central memory, regulatory and stem cell-like memory CD4+ T cells were sorted on a BD FACSAria II using a panel including CD45RO, CCR7, CD25, CD127, CD95 and CD27. Every sorted population had a purity above 95%. PBMCs were isolated immediately by Lymphoprep density gradient centrifugation and stained directly without culture. Samples were stained and sorted in pairs, with one healthy donor and one patient per experiment, so that batch effects were minimized. This record comes from a study of beta chain features in type 1 diabetes (dated by TCRdb to 2016 to 2019). Background for the entire study: Mean age, gender distribution, total cell number and subset yield did not differ between patients and healthy donors. Regulatory and stem cell-like memory subsets were obtained from only 8 patients and roughly 8 healthy donors, while naive and central memory subsets were obtained from all 30 or so donors. In the study, recently diagnosed type 1 diabetes patients and matched healthy donors were compared on the TCRB repertoires of their sorted circulating CD4+ T cell subsets. Across all samples, around 99 million sorted cells were examined, and cell number per subset correlated strongly with RNA yield. The paper as a whole reports these results and caveats: Shorter templates might have been favored by PCR, but patient and control samples were amplified and corrected together, so both groups would have been affected equally by any skew. Because cDNA was sequenced instead of genomic DNA, highly expressing activated cells could be over-represented, though the groups showed no difference in activation or CD3 levels. The naive, central memory and regulatory TCRB repertoires appeared to resemble one another more closely among patients than among healthy donors. In all four CD4+ subsets, TCRB CDR3 length was moderately but significantly shorter in type 1 diabetes patients. At VDJ recombination sites, patients with type 1 diabetes made fewer insertions and deleted more nucleotides, a pattern implying thymic rearrangement abnormalities. Because small numbers of individuals were included in the HLA sub-analyses, any influence of HLA type on TCRB rearrangement was left unresolved.

Source material: central memory CD4+ T cells from blood. In this chain, TRBV11-2 is recombined with TRBJ2-1, with 9 central nucleotides matching TRBD2. The sequence was collected from a man younger than 45 in good health. The nucleotide sequence is given as TGTGCCAGCAGCTTAATCACTAGCGGGTTGGGTGAGCAGTTCTTC. Its translation reads: CASSLITSGLGEQFF.